This T cell receptor beta chain came from a study of CD8 T cells in Susac syndrome. Germline CDR1 LNHDA, CDR2 SQIVND (reference sequence). CDR3 length equals 16 residues. V dropped 6 bases and J dropped 2 bases, with 18 bases sitting between them. Reverse transcription of 0.5 to 1 ug RNA was performed with random hexamers. The CDR3 of TCR beta was amplified by immunoSEQ multiplex PCR across 54 Vbeta and 13 Jbeta. TCRdb reprocessed the immunoSEQ multiplex PCR reads with MiXCR, giving one entry per CDR3 protein. The sample has about 140,000 distinct CDR3 sequences; roughly 94% are singletons. The authors sequenced TCR beta from blood CD8+ and CD4+ T cells. TEMRA cells were FACS-enriched, and CD8+ and CD4+ T cells were isolated negatively.

This clonotype originated in a human donor in good health. Material for sequencing was CD4+ T cells from PBMCs. The chain carries TRBV19 and TRBJ2-3; weak D call: TRBD2 (5 bases). The CDR3 region is CASRKNPGIPTDTQYF. As DNA, the CDR3 is TGTGCCAGTAGAAAAAACCCCGGGATCCCCACAGATACGCAGTATTTT.